The 18 T cell receptor beta chains below were found in one sample sequenced in a study of human T cells and chemical hapten exposure. TCRdb used MiXCR to reprocess the RACE reads, holding one entry per CDR3 protein. The data show 340,000 or so distinct CDR3 sequences, about 7% seen once. Time point denoted: patch test 1, 2 weeks after DPC sensitization. Described treatment: therapeutic diphenylcyclopropenone sensitization with weekly scalp DPC. Sequencing was performed on whole blood, taken in connection with sensitization to the hapten diphenylcyclopropenone (DPC). These receptors all stem from a woman younger than 30 with alopecia areata. Some clones in this sample may be carry-over from other donors' samples.

V usage is TRBV5-1 and J usage is TRBJ1-1, with TRBD1 identical over 10 bases. The CDR3 has 14 amino acids. The J segment lost 7 bases and the V segment lost 4 bases, leaving 7 bases of the junction unmatched. CDR1 is SGHRS and CDR2 is YFSETQ in the germline V gene. CDR3: CASSLGQGGYEAFF. In DNA, the CDR3 is TGCGCCAGCAGCCTCGGACAGGGGGGGTATGAAGCTTTCTTT.

This clonotype appeared many times. V usage is TRBV29-1 and J usage is TRBJ2-5, with D possibly matching TRBD1 (5 bases). Trimming took off 7 bases at V and 5 bases at J, with 14 bases between the two ends. The CDR3 loop spans 12 amino acids. CDR1 and CDR2 from the germline V gene are SQVTM and ANQGSEA. The CDR3 sequence is CSAIGVKETQYF. In nucleotides, the CDR3 is TGCAGCGCTATAGGGGTCAAGGAGACCCAGTACTTC.

This clonotype was counted a few times. The chain's CDR3 is CSSGGLAMETQYF. The CDR3 DNA reads as TGCAGCTCTGGGGGACTAGCGATGGAGACCCAGTACTTC. V usage is TRBV29-1 and J usage is TRBJ2-5; 10 nucleotides match TRBD2. This CDR3 has 13 residues. Trimming cost V 8 bases and J 5 bases; bases outside gene matches: 8. CDR1 is SQVTM, CDR2 ANQGSEA, per germline. The full variable domain, with the rest looked up from reference TRBV29-1 and TRBJ2-5, is SAVISQKPSRDICQRGTSLTIQCQVDSQVTMMFWYRQQPGQSLTLIATANQGSEATYESGFVIDKFPISRPNLTFSTLTVSNMSPEDSSIYLCSSGGLAMETQYFGPGTRLLVL.

A few counts support this clonotype. The V gene is TRBV20-1, the J gene TRBJ1-5, with 7 nucleotides matching TRBD1. The germline gives CDR1 DFQATT, CDR2 SNEGSKA (reference sequence). Germline trimming cut 3 bases from V and 6 bases from J; bases unmatched to any gene: 8. The CDR3 is 14 residues long. The CDR3 reads CSASDRVSGQPQHF. CDR3 DNA: TGCAGTGCTAGTGACAGGGTGTCAGGTCAGCCCCAGCATTTT.

The V call is TRBV12-3 or TRBV12-4, the J call TRBJ1-4; 7 nucleotides line up with TRBD1. The CDR3 spans 18 residues. V lost 6 bases, J lost 0 bases, and 13 bases stayed unmatched. CDR3 in DNA: TGTGCCAGCAGCCGAGGCCGACAGGGACTCGCAACTAATGAAAAACTGTTTTTT. Translated, it gives CASSRGRQGLATNEKLFF.

This chain connects TRBV4-3 to TRBJ1-5; D remains ambiguous. Germline assignment: CDR1 LGHNA and CDR2 YSLEER. V was cut by 4 bases and J by 0 bases, with 7 bases left in between. The CDR3 is 14 residues long. The CDR3 sequence: CASSRRRSNQPQHF. CDR3 DNA: TGCGCCAGCAGCCGAAGACGTAGCAATCAGCCCCAGCATTTT.

The sample holds many counts of this clonotype. This sequence joins TRBV7-9 and TRBJ2-2, with 7 bases fitting TRBD1. V was clipped by 5 bases and J by 4 bases; unmatched bases: 7. From germline, CDR1 is SEHNR and CDR2 FQNEAQ (reference sequence). The CDR3 has 15 amino acids. The CDR3 DNA follows: TGTGCCAGCAGCCACATCAGGACAGGCACCGGGGAGCTGTTTTTT. Its translation: CASSHIRTGTGELFF.

The rearrangement links TRBV20-1 to TRBJ2-7; maybe TRBD1 (5 bases). Trimming removed 4 bases from V and 3 bases from J, with 16 bases in between. Germline CDR1 and CDR2: DFQATT and SNEGSKA (reference sequence). This CDR3 region has 14 residues. Here the CDR3 reads CSATVPGIIYEQYF. The CDR3 DNA reads as TGCAGTGCTACGGTCCCAGGGATCATCTACGAGCAGTACTTC.

The chain carries TRBV7-3 and TRBJ2-1, with 10 bases identical to TRBD2. The length of the CDR3 is 16 residues. Germline V gene data show CDR1 as SGHTA and CDR2 as FQGTGA. J was trimmed by 6 bases and V by 4 bases; bases with no gene match: 9. CDR3 amino acids: CASSWSGLAGANEQFF. The CDR3 DNA reads TGTGCCAGCAGCTGGTCCGGCCTAGCGGGGGCCAATGAGCAGTTCTTC.

This clonotype showed up many times. This chain connects TRBV4-1 to TRBJ1-1, with D uncertain. CDR1 and CDR2 (germline): MGHRA, YSYEKL. Trimming stripped 1 base from V and 1 base from J, with 4 bases between. There are 13 residues in the CDR3. CDR3 nucleotides: TGCGCCAGCAGCCAAGGCCCGAACACTGAAGCTTTCTTT. Its translation is CASSQGPNTEAFF.

In its sample, this clonotype was seen a few times. The chain recombines TRBV7-3 with TRBJ1-3; 7 positions agree with TRBD1. J gave up 0 bases and V 5 bases, and 10 bases lay outside the gene matches. This CDR3 comprises 17 residues. The germline V gene has CDR1 SGHTA and CDR2 FQGTGA. The DNA of the CDR3 is TGTGCCAGCAGCCCTAACCCACAGGGGAGCTCTGGAAACACCATATATTTT. Its protein is CASSPNPQGSSGNTIYF.

This clonotype was observed many times. This chain connects TRBV27 to TRBJ2-6, with D possibly matching TRBD1 (6 bases). Trimming took off 2 bases at V and 0 bases at J, with 11 bases between the two ends. The germline CDR1 and CDR2 sequences are MNHEY and SMNVEV (reference sequence). CDR3 length equals 17 residues. CDR3 protein: CASSLRTELSGANVLTF. In DNA, the CDR3 is TGTGCCAGCAGTTTACGGACAGAACTCTCTGGGGCCAACGTCCTGACTTTC. Complete variable domain (other parts from reference TRBV27 and TRBJ2-6): EAQVTQNPRYLITVTGKKLTVTCSQNMNHEYMSWYRQDPGLGLRQIYYSMNVEVTDKGDVPEGYKVSRKEKRNFPLILESPSPNQTSLYFCASSLRTELSGANVLTFGAGSRLTVL.

The rearrangement joins TRBV18 to TRBJ1-1, with 9 bases identical to TRBD1. The CDR3 is made up of 17 amino acids. Germline V gene data show CDR1 as KGHSH and CDR2 as LQKENI. V gave up 5 bases and J gave up 1 base; unmatched junction bases: 11. The chain's CDR3 is CASSERTGAISNTEAFF. CDR3 in DNA: TGTGCCAGCTCAGAGAGGACAGGGGCCATCTCGAACACTGAAGCTTTCTTT.

The V gene is TRBV27, the J gene TRBJ1-5, with 9 bases that match TRBD1. Germline V gene data show CDR1 as MNHEY and CDR2 as SMNVEV (reference sequence). There are 17 residues in the CDR3. V lost 0 bases, J lost 7 bases, and 10 bases stayed unmatched. CDR3 residues: CASSLSVTGGARQPQHF. The CDR3 bases are TGTGCCAGCAGTTTATCTGTTACAGGGGGCGCAAGGCAGCCCCAGCATTTT.

This clonotype was recorded a few times. The chain joins TRBV12-3 or TRBV12-4 to TRBJ1-1; D call uncertain. With 5 bases removed from V and 5 bases from J, the gap between germline ends came to 12 bases. CDR3 length: 13 amino acids. Here the CDR3 reads CASSPVRETEAFF. The CDR3 DNA reads TGTGCCAGCAGTCCAGTTCGGGAAACTGAAGCTTTCTTT.

This clonotype was counted many times. The chain has TRBV6-6 and TRBJ2-5; 10 bases are a match to TRBD1. This CDR3 spans 15 amino acids. The ends lost 6 bases at V and 2 bases at J; junction bases unmatched: 6. Per the germline V gene, CDR1 is MNHNY and CDR2 is SVGAGI (reference sequence). The CDR3 spells CASSSRDRGQETQYF. CDR3 nucleotide sequence: TGTGCCAGCAGCAGCCGGGACAGGGGTCAAGAGACCCAGTACTTC.

There are a few counts of this clonotype. A clone one base away is much larger, so this may be a read error. The rearrangement uses TRBV3-1 and TRBJ1-1; D remains unclear. The CDR3 has 13 amino acids. Germline CDR1 is LGHDT and CDR2 is YNNKEL (reference sequence). V was pared by 0 bases and J by 4 bases, with 6 bases between. The CDR3 here is CASSQDRITEAFF. The CDR3 DNA sequence: TGTGCCAGCAGCCAAGACAGGATCACTGAAGCTTTCTTT.

This clonotype was observed a few times. The genes are TRBV11-1 and TRBJ1-1, with unresolved D. Germline lookup yields CDR1 SGHAT and CDR2 FQDESV (reference sequence). Trimming stripped 4 bases from V and 6 bases from J, with 12 bases between. The CDR3 is made up of 13 amino acids. Written as DNA, the CDR3 is TGTGCCAGCAGCTCCATGACGCGCGCTGAAGCTTTCTTT. It specifies CASSSMTRAEAFF.